This TCR beta chain emerged from a study of pediatric ulcerative colitis. Study-wide background: Fewer than ten patients showed pancolitis and two showed left-sided colitis.

Measured with immunoSEQ multiplex PCR; TCRdb has only the in-frame clones, and not every one. There are some 10,000 clones in the sample; roughly 88% occur only once, and 7% lies in the top ten. There are 12 residues in the CDR3. Germline values: CDR1 SNHLY, CDR2 FYNNEI. The V and J ends lost 6 bases and 6 bases respectively, with 8 bases between them. Sequences were obtained from blood. The chain employs TRBV2 and TRBJ2-2; D perhaps matches TRBD2 (5 bases). The source of this sequence is a girl between 5 and 17 years old with moderate ulcerative colitis. As DNA, the CDR3 is TGTGCCAGCAGGGGAGACTCCGGGGAGCTGTTTTTT. Translated: CASRGDSGELFF. Full variable domain (rest looked up from reference TRBV2 and TRBJ2-2): EPEVTQTPSHQVTQMGQEVILRCVPISNHLYFYWYRQILGQKVEFLVSFYNNEISEKSEIFDDQFSVERPDGSNFTLKIRSTKLEDSAMYFCASRGDSGELFFGEGSRLTVL.